This entry lists 24 T cell receptor beta chains sequenced from one sample in a study of identical twins. Each CDR3 protein gets one entry after TCRdb re-called the 5' RACE reads with MiXCR. The sample gives about 700,000 distinct CDR3 sequences, under 9% of which show up once; roughly 0.97% is in the top ten. This sample was shared with a second study, whose subject was yellow fever vaccine responses in identical twins.

Sequenced material: PBMCs. All receptors derive from a woman between 18 and 30 years old in good health.

This clonotype came up a few times. The rearrangement joins TRBV7-2 to TRBJ2-5; the D gene is possibly TRBD1 (6 bases). Germline V gene lookup returns CDR1 SGHTA and CDR2 FQGNSA. The V gene lost 6 bases and the J gene lost 4 bases, with 12 bases spanning the gap. The CDR3 has 13 amino acids. CDR3 residues: CASRYRDRETQYF. In nucleotides, the CDR3 is TGTGCCAGCAGGTACAGGGATAGAGAGACCCAGTACTTC.

This clonotype has ten or more counts. The genes are TRBV28 and TRBJ2-5; D is uncertain. Trimming removed 5 bases from V and 1 base from J, with 11 bases in between. There are 14 residues in the CDR3. Germline V gene sequence: CDR1 MDHEN, CDR2 SYDVKM. The CDR3 DNA is TGTGCCAGCAGTGGTCAGGAATCCCAAGAGACCCAGTACTTC. It encodes CASSGQESQETQYF.

In its sample, this clonotype was seen many times. The V call is TRBV5-1, the J call TRBJ2-3, with 7 bases identical to TRBD2. The V gene's germline CDR1 is SGHRS and CDR2 YFSETQ. The CDR3 sequence is 16 residues long. V lost 6 bases, J lost 3 bases, and 13 bases stayed unmatched. CDR3 in amino acids: CASNSWGGSGTDTQYF. The CDR3 DNA follows: TGCGCCAGCAACTCCTGGGGGGGTTCGGGAACAGATACGCAGTATTTT. Full variable domain (outside the CDR3, taken from reference TRBV5-1 and TRBJ2-3): KAGVTQTPRYLIKTRGQQVTLSCSPISGHRSVSWYQQTPGQGLQFLFEYFSETQRNKGNFPGRFSGRQFSNSRSEMNVSTLELGDSALYLCASNSWGGSGTDTQYFGPGTRLTVL.

This clonotype was observed at least ten times. The J gene is TRBJ2-7, the V gene TRBV29-1; 8 nucleotides line up with TRBD1. This CDR3 spans 12 amino acids. CDR1 and CDR2 from the germline V gene are SQVTM and ANQGSEA. Trimming took 3 bases from V and 5 from J; bases not matched to a gene: 3. The chain's CDR3 is CSVDQGANEQYF. The CDR3 DNA reads TGCAGCGTTGACCAGGGGGCAAACGAGCAGTACTTC.

There are a few counts of this clonotype. J is TRBJ2-3 and V is TRBV12-3 or TRBV12-4, with 7 bases fitting TRBD2. V was pared by 3 bases and J by 6 bases, with 3 bases of the junction left unmatched. The CDR3 totals 13 residues. DNA of the CDR3: TGTGCCAGCAGTTTTGCGGGAGCTGATACGCAGTATTTT. It translates to CASSFAGADTQYF.

This clonotype has ten or more counts. CDR3 protein: CASSTRAGGFGNEQFF. CDR3 DNA: TGCGCCAGCAGCACCCGGGCAGGGGGCTTTGGCAATGAGCAGTTCTTC. The rearrangement links TRBV5-1 to TRBJ2-1; 8 nucleotides agree with TRBD1. The CDR3 is 16 residues long. CDR1 and CDR2 (germline): SGHRS, YFSETQ. V dropped 4 bases and J dropped 6; count of bases not matched to a gene: 12. The complete variable domain, with remaining parts taken from reference TRBV5-1 and TRBJ2-1, reads KAGVTQTPRYLIKTRGQQVTLSCSPISGHRSVSWYQQTPGQGLQFLFEYFSETQRNKGNFPGRFSGRQFSNSRSEMNVSTLELGDSALYLCASSTRAGGFGNEQFFGPGTRLTVL.

This sequence joins TRBV6-5 and TRBJ2-3; no clear D gene. The CDR3 loop spans 11 amino acids. From germline, CDR1 is MNHEY and CDR2 SVGAGI. V was clipped by 7 bases and J by 5 bases, with 7 bases between them. CDR3 residues: CASTYGDTQYF. The CDR3 DNA reads TGTGCCAGCACCTACGGAGATACGCAGTATTTT.

This clonotype has just a few counts. The V and J genes are TRBV2 and TRBJ1-2, with 7 bases aligning to TRBD1. Germline CDR1 is SNHLY and CDR2 is FYNNEI. CDR3 length equals 13 residues. The junction had 10 bases not matched to a gene; V was cut back by 8 bases and J by 7 bases. Here the CDR3 DNA reads TGTGCCAGCCCGAAGGGGGAGGGGGCTGGCTACACCTTC. It is translated as CASPKGEGAGYTF.

This clonotype was detected many times. This rearrangement joins TRBV18 to TRBJ2-1, with 9 bases lining up with TRBD1. With 6 bases clipped from V and 7 bases from J, the junction kept 10 bases outside the gene matches. The CDR3 has 15 residues. CDR1 is KGHSH, CDR2 LQKENI, per germline. The CDR3 DNA reads as TGTGCCAGCTCCCCGGGACAGGGATTTGGAAATGAGCAGTTCTTC. This sequence encodes CASSPGQGFGNEQFF. Looking up the rest from reference TRBV18 and TRBJ2-1 gives the full variable domain: NAGVMQNPRHLVRRRGQEARLRCSPMKGHSHVYWYRQLPEEGLKFMVYLQKENIIDESGMPKERFSAEFPKEGPSILRIQQVVRGDSAAYFCASSPGQGFGNEQFFGPGTRLTVL.

This clonotype was seen ten or more times. The chain is built from TRBV5-1 and TRBJ2-1, with D perhaps TRBD2 (7 bases). Trimming stripped 1 base from V and 10 bases from J, with 21 bases between. Per germline, CDR1 SGHRS and CDR2 YFSETQ. This CDR3 is built from 16 residues. Here the CDR3 DNA reads TGCGCCAGCAGCTTGTTTGGGAGGGACACGATAATAGAGCAGTTCTTC. The encoded protein is CASSLFGRDTIIEQFF.

The chain uses TRBV27 and TRBJ2-3; TRBD1 matches at 8 bases. Trimming at V came to 5 bases and at J to 2 bases, leaving 6 bases not matched to a gene. The germline gives CDR1 MNHEY, CDR2 SMNVEV (reference sequence). The CDR3 runs 15 residues. CDR3 sequence: CASSRWTGNTDTQYF. CDR3 DNA: TGTGCCAGCAGTCGTTGGACAGGGAACACAGATACGCAGTATTTT.

This clonotype was recorded a few times. CDR3 nucleotides: TGCAGTGCTAGTTCCCGACGACTAGCGGGGAACACAGATACGCAGTATTTT. Its translation is CSASSRRLAGNTDTQYF. The V gene is TRBV20-1, the J gene TRBJ2-3; 11 bases map to TRBD2. V gave up 3 bases and J gave up 2 bases; unmatched junction bases: 10. The CDR3 consists of 17 residues. The germline V gene has CDR1 DFQATT and CDR2 SNEGSKA (reference sequence).

The chain couples TRBV7-3 to TRBJ2-3; D is uncertain. CDR1 is SGHTA, CDR2 FQGTGA, per germline. Trimming stripped 2 bases from V and 4 bases from J, with 10 bases between. The CDR3 contains 14 residues. The CDR3 DNA sequence: TGTGCCAGCAGCTTACTAGACCGTCCAGATACGCAGTATTTT. The encoded protein is CASSLLDRPDTQYF.

This clonotype was recorded only once. This CDR3 reads CASSQSRSEAFF. Written as DNA, the CDR3 is TGTGCCAGCAGCCAATCGAGGTCTGAAGCTTTCTTT. This rearrangement joins TRBV14 to TRBJ1-1; D unclear. There are 12 residues in the CDR3. V shed 2 bases and J shed 6 bases, with 7 bases lying between them. The germline V gene has CDR1 SGHDN and CDR2 FVKESK.

The chain links TRBV11-2 to TRBJ2-7; D uncertain. The CDR3 is made up of 15 amino acids. V was clipped by 3 bases and J by 0 bases, with 12 bases between them. Germline V gene lookup returns CDR1 SGHAT and CDR2 FQNNGV. This CDR3 is CASSFELSSSYEQYF. CDR3 coding DNA: TGTGCCAGCAGCTTCGAACTCAGTTCCTCCTACGAGCAGTACTTC. The full variable domain, in which reference TRBV11-2 and TRBJ2-7 provide the parts outside the CDR3, is EAGVAQSPRYKIIEKRQSVAFWCNPISGHATLYWYQQILGQGPKLLIQFQNNGVVDDSQLPKDRFSAERLKGVDSTLKIQPAKLEDSAVYLCASSFELSSSYEQYFGPGTRLTVT.

The gene calls are TRBV6-2 or TRBV6-3 and TRBJ2-1, with TRBD2 identical over 14 bases. The ends lost 7 bases at V and 0 bases at J; junction bases unmatched: 2. CDR1 is MNHEY and CDR2 is SVGEGT in the germline V gene. This CDR3 has 16 amino acids. For the CDR3, the DNA is TGTGCCAGCACCGGGACTAGCGGGGGCTCCTACAATGAGCAGTTCTTC. It codes for CASTGTSGGSYNEQFF.

V gene TRBV10-3 combines with J gene TRBJ2-2, with 7 bases lining up with TRBD1. J gave up 4 bases and V 6 bases, and 11 bases lay outside the gene matches. This CDR3 comprises 16 residues. Germline V gene data show CDR1 as ENHRY and CDR2 as SYGVKD. CDR3 bases: TGTGCCATCAGCTCACGGGACAGCCAAGGCACCGGGGAGCTGTTTTTT. It yields the protein CAISSRDSQGTGELFF.

This clonotype was found once. The V and J genes are TRBV11-2 and TRBJ2-6, with TRBD2 matching over 12 bases. The CDR3 spans 18 residues. CDR1 and CDR2 (germline): SGHAT, FQNNGV. Losses at the gene ends were 3 bases for V and 0 bases for J; bases not matched to a gene: 3. In nucleotides, the CDR3 is TGTGCCAGCAGCTTCTCTAGCGGGAGGGCCTCTGGGGCCAACGTCCTGACTTTC. Translation: CASSFSSGRASGANVLTF.

This clonotype was seen only a few times. The CDR3 DNA reads as TGCGCCAGCAGCCTACTACCGAACACTGAAGCTTTCTTT. Translating it yields CASSLLPNTEAFF. The chain employs TRBV5-1 and TRBJ1-1; no reliable D call. With 4 bases removed from V and 1 base from J, the gap between germline ends came to 8 bases. The CDR3 has 13 residues. CDR1 is SGHRS and CDR2 is YFSETQ in the germline V gene.

This clonotype was observed a few times. The chain uses TRBV7-2 and TRBJ1-3; TRBD1 aligns across 8 bases. Germline trimming cut 3 bases from V and 1 base from J; bases unmatched to any gene: 5. The germline CDR1 and CDR2 sequences are SGHTA and FQGNSA. This CDR3 comprises 16 residues. Written as DNA, the CDR3 is TGTGCCAGCAGCTTTGGACAGGGTCGTTCTGGAAACACCATATATTTT. This gives the protein CASSFGQGRSGNTIYF. Supplemented by reference TRBV7-2 and TRBJ1-3, the full variable domain reads GAGVSQSPSNKVTEKGKDVELRCDPISGHTALYWYRQSLGQGLEFLIYFQGNSAPDKSGLPSDRFSAERTGGSVSTLTIQRTQQEDSAVYLCASSFGQGRSGNTIYFGEGSWLTVV.

This clonotype was recorded a few times. The gene calls are TRBV29-1 and TRBJ2-5; D is unclear. V was shortened by 3 bases and J by 4 bases, with 9 bases between the two germline ends. Per germline, CDR1 SQVTM and CDR2 ANQGSEA. This CDR3 is built from 12 residues. CDR3 amino acids: CSVDRISETQYF. The CDR3 DNA sequence: TGCAGCGTTGACAGGATCTCAGAGACCCAGTACTTC.

Ten or more counts support this clonotype. This chain links TRBV15 with TRBJ1-5; no firm D call. The CDR3 runs to 15 residues. The V and J ends lost 0 bases and 0 bases respectively, with 6 bases between them. Germline-derived CDR1 and CDR2 are LNHNV and YYDKDF (reference sequence). Here the CDR3 DNA reads TGTGCCACCAGCAGAGATCGGAATAGCAATCAGCCCCAGCATTTT. Its protein is CATSRDRNSNQPQHF.

This clonotype was seen repeatedly, ten times or more. The chain links TRBV12-3 or TRBV12-4 to TRBJ2-1; D tentatively fits TRBD1 or TRBD2 (5 bases each). CDR3 size: 16 residues. V was cut by 1 base and J by 5 bases, with 15 bases left in between. The CDR3 region is CASSLVRSLGDNEQFF. CDR3 nucleotide sequence: TGTGCCAGCAGTTTAGTACGGTCACTGGGGGACAATGAGCAGTTCTTC.

The chain's CDR3 is CASSSDSGVGGSYEQYF. DNA of the CDR3: TGTGCCAGCAGTTCAGATTCAGGTGTTGGGGGCTCCTACGAGCAGTACTTC. This rearrangement joins TRBV6-5 to TRBJ2-7; D is possibly TRBD1 or TRBD2 (5 bases each). V was cut by 4 bases and J by 0 bases, with 19 bases left in between. CDR3 length: 17 residues. The germline gives CDR1 MNHEY, CDR2 SVGAGI.